The 30 T cell receptor beta chains reported below all come from one sample, sequenced in a study of beta chain features in type 1 diabetes. Isolated RNA was reverse transcribed in full, so expressed TCRB transcripts were sequenced. Method: immunoSEQ multiplex PCR; TCRdb's copy keeps in-frame clones and lacks some. The sample lists around 340,000 clones, 6.5% to 10% occurring once. Source material: central memory CD4+ T cells from blood. The origin of the receptors is a woman aged 18 to 35 in good health.

This clone turned up a few times. The chain employs TRBV5-6 and TRBJ2-5, with TRBD2 identical over 9 bases. The CDR3 contains 15 residues. The V and J ends lost 1 base and 5 bases, in that order; junction bases with no gene match: 6. Germline V gene data show CDR1 as SGHDT and CDR2 as YYEEEE. The CDR3 is CASSLLAGAGETQYF. The CDR3 DNA sequence: TGTGCCAGCAGCTTGTTAGCGGGAGCTGGGGAGACCCAGTACTTC.

This clone was picked up many times. This sequence joins TRBV28 and TRBJ2-7; tentative D call: TRBD1 (6 bases). This CDR3 comprises 12 residues. The V and J ends lost 7 bases and 0 bases respectively, with 7 bases between them. Germline V lookup: CDR1 MDHEN, CDR2 SYDVKM. CDR3 coding DNA: TGTGCCAGCACGGACAGCTCCTACGAGCAGTACTTC. Amino acids: CASTDSSYEQYF.

In regard to this clone: A read error may produce the germline difference seen at one junction end. The chain is built from TRBV6-6 and TRBJ1-2; 7 nucleotides align to TRBD1. The CDR3 spans 15 residues. Germline V gives CDR1 MNHNY, CDR2 SVGAGI (reference sequence). The CDR3 is CASSKTGSGSVGVSF. The CDR3 DNA follows: TGTGCCAGCAGTAAGACAGGGAGCGGTAGTGTGGGGGTTTCCTTC.

This clone came up a few times. The chain is built from TRBV21-1 and TRBJ2-1. TRBV21-1 is termed a pseudogene. The CDR3 extends over 14 amino acids. The DNA for the CDR3 is TGTGCCAGCAGCAGACCTGAGTCCCGTGTTGAGCAGTTCTTC. The encoded protein is CASSRPESRVEQFF.

Note on this clone: The CDR3 ends on some other residue instead of the conserved phenylalanine or tryptophan, so this is likely a read error. Because the CDR3's place on the DNA is in doubt, the DNA is left out and the CDR3 is given as listed by TCRdb. The chain couples TRBV6-8 to TRBJ2-7; the table's TRBD2 call for D was not verified on the DNA. Germline V gives CDR1 MNHGY, CDR2 SAAAGT. The CDR3 comprises 10 residues, both ends counted. The CDR3 here is CAEARASLFI.

The rearrangement joins TRBV19 to TRBJ1-4; D gene unclear. The CDR3 length is 15 residues. V was cut by 5 bases and J by 4 bases, with 14 bases left in between. The germline V gene encodes CDR1 LNHDA and CDR2 SQIVND (reference sequence). The CDR3 loop is CASSPMWTVNEKLFF. The DNA of the CDR3 is TGTGCCAGTAGTCCTATGTGGACGGTTAATGAAAAACTGTTTTTT.

CDR3 residues: CASSQDYAVPGEQFF. The CDR3 DNA reads as TGCGCCAGCAGCCAAGATTATGCGGTCCCCGGTGAGCAGTTCTTC. This chain connects TRBV4-3 to TRBJ2-1; D is unclear. Deletions cut 0 bases from V and 9 bases from J, with 15 bases between. Per germline, CDR1 LGHNA and CDR2 YSLEER. The CDR3 runs to 15 residues.

This clone has only a few counts. The V call is TRBV5-1, the J call TRBJ2-1; 9 nucleotides agree with TRBD2. The trim removed 0 bases at V and 4 bases at J, leaving 11 bases unmatched. This CDR3 region has 18 residues. Per the germline V gene, CDR1 is SGHRS and CDR2 is YFSETQ. CDR3 sequence reads: CASSLVLGLAGVYNEQFF. The CDR3 DNA is TGCGCCAGCAGCTTGGTGCTGGGCTTAGCGGGGGTATACAATGAGCAGTTCTTC.

This clone was recorded at least ten times. This chain joins TRBV7-2 and TRBJ1-5; 8 positions match TRBD1. CDR1 and CDR2 from the germline V gene are SGHTA and FQGNSA. This CDR3 has 13 amino acids. V lost 5 bases and J lost 5; bases outside the gene matches: 2. CDR3 in DNA: TGTGCCAGCAGCCGACAGGGGTATCAGCCCCAGCATTTT. Its protein product is CASSRQGYQPQHF.

V and J are TRBV4-3 and TRBJ1-4; D remains unclear. This CDR3 has 17 amino acids. Germline lookup yields CDR1 LGHNA and CDR2 YSLEER. Deletions cut 0 bases from V and 6 bases from J, with 17 bases between. The CDR3 is CASSQEAGVSIDEKLFF. The CDR3 DNA reads TGCGCCAGCAGCCAAGAGGCAGGAGTGTCGATTGATGAAAAACTGTTTTTT.

The chain uses TRBV28 and TRBJ2-4, with D tentatively TRBD2 (6 bases). Per the germline V gene, CDR1 is MDHEN and CDR2 is SYDVKM. The CDR3 is 14 residues long. The V gene lost 7 bases and the J gene lost 0 bases, with 10 bases spanning the gap. CDR3 in DNA: TGTGCCAGCACCGCGGGACTAGCCAAAAACATTCAGTACTTC. Translation gives CASTAGLAKNIQYF.

This clone was observed a few times. The chain has TRBV6-6 and TRBJ2-7; 9 nucleotides agree with TRBD1. V gave up 6 bases and J gave up 0 bases; unmatched junction bases: 6. The CDR3 has 15 amino acids. Germline loops: CDR1 MNHNY, CDR2 SVGAGI (reference sequence). DNA of the CDR3: TGTGCCAGCAGCCGCGGGACAGGGAGCTCCTACGAGCAGTACTTC. As protein: CASSRGTGSSYEQYF.

The rearrangement links TRBV7-2 to TRBJ2-3; D uncertain. Germline-derived CDR1 and CDR2 are SGHTA and FQGNSA. The CDR3 is made up of 14 amino acids. V was clipped by 3 bases and J by 2 bases, with 9 bases between them. CDR3 sequence reads: CASSFYTNTDTQYF. In DNA form, the CDR3 reads TGTGCCAGCAGCTTTTATACGAACACAGATACGCAGTATTTT.

A few counts support this clone. The J gene is TRBJ1-1, the V gene TRBV9; TRBD1 is a possible D gene (6 bases). The CDR3 is 15 amino acids. The V gene lost 3 bases and the J gene lost 1 base, with 13 bases spanning the gap. CDR1 and CDR2 from the germline V gene are SGDLS and YYNGEE. CDR3 sequence: CASSARGQGNTEAFF. The CDR3 DNA sequence: TGTGCCAGCAGCGCCCGGGGGCAGGGGAACACTGAAGCTTTCTTT.

In its sample, this clone was seen a few times. This chain joins TRBV7-2 and TRBJ1-3; D gene uncertain. The CDR3 is made up of 14 amino acids. Germline V gene data show CDR1 as SGHTA and CDR2 as FQGNSA. Trimming took off 0 bases at V and 3 bases at J, with 6 bases between the two ends. CDR3 in amino acids: CASSLARVGNTIYF. The CDR3 nucleotides read TGTGCCAGCAGCTTAGCTAGGGTTGGAAACACCATATATTTT.

This chain uses TRBV29-1 with TRBJ1-4; 9 bases align to TRBD1. This CDR3 has 13 amino acids. After removal of 0 bases from V and 8 bases from J, the junction contained 1 base not matched to a gene. Per germline, CDR1 SQVTM and CDR2 ANQGSEA. In DNA form, the CDR3 reads TGCAGCGTTGAAGATACAGGGGGCGAAAAACTGTTTTTT. It codes for CSVEDTGGEKLFF.

This clone was seen once. V gene TRBV7-6 combines with J gene TRBJ2-1; TRBD2 aligns across 13 bases. Germline values: CDR1 SGHVS, CDR2 FNYEAQ. V lost 1 base, J lost 6 bases, and 6 bases stayed unmatched. This CDR3 is 17 amino acids long. Here the CDR3 reads CASSLEPRLAGGNEQFF. In DNA, the CDR3 is TGTGCCAGCAGCTTAGAACCACGACTAGCGGGAGGCAATGAGCAGTTCTTC.

This clone has a count of ten or more. CDR3 amino acids: CASTKHTGDGYTF. The CDR3 nucleotides read TGTGCCAGCACCAAACATACGGGGGATGGCTACACCTTC. The chain uses TRBV11-3 and TRBJ1-2, with D maybe TRBD1 (5 bases). With 7 bases removed from V and 6 bases from J, the gap between germline ends came to 15 bases. CDR1 is SGHNT and CDR2 is YENEEA in the germline V gene. The CDR3 is 13 amino acids.

This clone appeared many times. V is TRBV6-5 and J is TRBJ1-4; no reliable D call. With 5 bases removed from V and 8 bases from J, the gap between germline ends came to 12 bases. The CDR3 sequence is 13 residues long. Germline assignment: CDR1 MNHEY and CDR2 SVGAGI. In DNA, the CDR3 is TGTGCCAGCAGTCGGCGGGCCTCCGAAAAACTGTTTTTT. It codes for CASSRRASEKLFF.

This clone has at least ten counts. The rearrangement joins TRBV4-3 to TRBJ1-4; the D is unclear. This CDR3 comprises 13 residues. From germline, CDR1 is LGHNA and CDR2 YSLEER. V was cut by 4 bases and J by 7 bases, with 10 bases left in between. CDR3 DNA: TGCGCCAGCAGCCCTCGACAAGGTGAAAAACTGTTTTTT. It specifies CASSPRQGEKLFF.

In its sample, this clone was seen many times. The CDR3 is CASRRDSYNEQFF. Here the CDR3 DNA reads TGTGCCAGCCGCAGGGACTCCTACAATGAGCAGTTCTTC. The chain has TRBV18 and TRBJ2-1, with D possibly TRBD1 on 5 matching bases. The germline CDR1 and CDR2 sequences are KGHSH and LQKENI. The CDR3 extends over 13 amino acids. V was trimmed by 8 bases and J by 0 bases, leaving 8 bases between them.

This clone was seen a few times. A junction end diverges from the germline sequence, so it may reflect a read error. Other DNA sequences in this specimen translate into the identical CDR3. The chain recombines TRBV7-2 with TRBJ2-2; 9 bases agree with TRBD1. Germline CDR1 and CDR2: SGHTA and FQGNSA. CDR3 length: 14 amino acids. DNA of the CDR3: TGCGCCAGCAGCCGGGACAGGGACACCGGGGAGCTGTTTTTT. Translated, it gives CASSRDRDTGELFF.

The sample holds a few counts of this clone. This sample also contains other DNA sequences that code for the same CDR3. J is TRBJ2-3 and V is TRBV28; maybe TRBD2 (6 bases). The CDR3 runs 14 residues. The V and J ends lost 3 bases and 2 bases respectively, with 9 bases between them. From germline, CDR1 is MDHEN and CDR2 SYDVKM. This CDR3 reads CASSLGRSTDTQYF. CDR3 DNA sequence: TGTGCCAGCAGTTTGGGGAGGTCCACAGATACGCAGTATTTT.

This clone has more than one count but fewer than ten. The genes are TRBV11-3 and TRBJ2-1, with TRBD2 matching 12 bases. This CDR3 is 14 amino acids long. Losses at the gene ends were 2 bases for V and 14 bases for J; bases not matched to a gene: 7. Per germline, CDR1 SGHNT and CDR2 YENEEA. The CDR3 sequence is CASSLTTSGSPKFF. CDR3 in DNA: TGTGCCAGCAGCTTAACGACTAGCGGGAGTCCCAAGTTCTTC.

DNA for the CDR3: TGTGCCAGCAGCCCTGAAGGACTTGGAAGCAATGAGCAGTTCTTC. Its protein is CASSPEGLGSNEQFF. V usage is TRBV2 and J usage is TRBJ2-1, with a tentative D call TRBD2 (5 bases). The CDR3 is 15 residues long. V lost 6 bases to trimming and J lost 6 bases, with 18 bases between them. Germline CDR1 SNHLY, CDR2 FYNNEI.

There are many counts of this clone. The genes are TRBV28 and TRBJ2-5; TRBD2 aligns across 15 bases. V dropped 5 bases and J dropped 7; count of bases not matched to a gene: 20. CDR3 length: 20 amino acids. The germline V gene encodes CDR1 MDHEN and CDR2 SYDVKM. CDR3 DNA sequence: TGTGCCAGCAGTCCAGGACAGGCTCCGGGACTAGCGGGAGGAAGGGGGACCCAGTACTTC. The encoded protein is CASSPGQAPGLAGGRGTQYF.

The CDR3, as DNA: TGTGCCAGCAGCCTCGGACAGAGGGAAAAACTGTTTTTT. Residues: CASSLGQREKLFF. The J gene is TRBJ1-4, the V gene TRBV13; a weak D match, TRBD1 (6 bases). The germline V gene has CDR1 PRHDT and CDR2 FYEKMQ (reference sequence). V gave up 5 bases and J gave up 8 bases, with 12 bases separating them. CDR3 length equals 13 residues.

This clone appeared a few times. This sequence joins TRBV29-1 and TRBJ1-4; D unclear. CDR1 and CDR2 (germline): SQVTM, ANQGSEA. This CDR3 is built from 13 residues. The germline V and J ends were trimmed by 6 bases and 5 bases, with 13 bases remaining between them. CDR3 DNA: TGCAGCGTCCAACAGCGAACGAATGAAAAACTGTTTTTT. Translating gives CSVQQRTNEKLFF.

This chain connects TRBV5-6 to TRBJ2-7, with D unclear. Trimming pared 3 bases from V and 6 bases from J, leaving 7 bases between. The length of the CDR3 is 11 residues. Germline CDR1 SGHDT, CDR2 YYEEEE. In DNA, the CDR3 is TGTGCCAGCAGCTGGCTTCTCGAGCAGTACTTC. This codes for CASSWLLEQYF.

The chain links TRBV6-5 to TRBJ2-1; no firm D call. Per the germline V gene, CDR1 is MNHEY and CDR2 is SVGAGI. There are 15 residues in the CDR3. V lost 8 bases, J lost 7 bases, and 21 bases lay in between. In DNA form, the CDR3 reads TGTGCCAGCCAATCGGTTTCGAGAACCTTAAATGAGCAGTTCTTC. Translating it yields CASQSVSRTLNEQFF.